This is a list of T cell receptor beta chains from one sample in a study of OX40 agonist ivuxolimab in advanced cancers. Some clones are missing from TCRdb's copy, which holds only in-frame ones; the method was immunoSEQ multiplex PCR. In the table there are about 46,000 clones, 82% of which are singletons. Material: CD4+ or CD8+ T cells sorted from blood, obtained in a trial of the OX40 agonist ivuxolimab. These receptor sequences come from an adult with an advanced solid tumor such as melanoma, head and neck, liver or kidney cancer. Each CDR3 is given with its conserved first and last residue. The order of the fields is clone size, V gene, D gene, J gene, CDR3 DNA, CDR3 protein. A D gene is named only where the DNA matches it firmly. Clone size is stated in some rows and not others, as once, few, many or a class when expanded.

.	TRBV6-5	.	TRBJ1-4	TGTGCCAGCAGTGCATCCTACGGGGGAGAAAAACTGTTTTTT	CASSASYGGEKLFF
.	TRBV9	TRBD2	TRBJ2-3	TGTGCCAGCAGCGTAGAACGGGGGGGGACAGATACGCAGTATTTT	CASSVERGGTDTQYF
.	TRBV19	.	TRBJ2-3	TGTGCCAGTAGTATAGTCGGGGGAACGCAGTATTTT	CASSIVGGTQYF
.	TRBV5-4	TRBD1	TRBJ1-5	TGTGCCAGCAGAAAATGGGGACAGGGTGATCAGCCCCAGCATTTT	CASRKWGQGDQPQHF
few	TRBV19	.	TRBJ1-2	TGTGCCAGTGCAGGGACCTATGGCTACACCTTC	CASAGTYGYTF
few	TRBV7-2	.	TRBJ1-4	TGTGCCAGCAGCTTAGAGCGGGAAAAACTGTTTTTT	CASSLEREKLFF
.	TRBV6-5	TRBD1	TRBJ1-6	TGTGCCAGCAGTTACGTGTCAGACAGGGGAAATTCACCCCTCCACTTT	CASSYVSDRGNSPLHF
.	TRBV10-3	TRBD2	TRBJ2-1	TGTGCCATCAGTGCCGGGACTAGCGGGGCTTACAATGAGCAGTTCTTC	CAISAGTSGAYNEQFF
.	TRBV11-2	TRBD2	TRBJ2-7	TGTGCCAGCAGTGGGACCACTGTAACTAGCGGGCAGTACTTC	CASSGTTVTSGQYF
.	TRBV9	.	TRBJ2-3	TGTGCCAGCAGCGTAGCTCCAGGCGGGGGCACAGATACGCAGTATTTT	CASSVAPGGGTDTQYF
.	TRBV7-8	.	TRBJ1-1	TGTGCCAGCAGCCTAGAAGGGACGAACACTGAAGCTTTCTTT	CASSLEGTNTEAFF
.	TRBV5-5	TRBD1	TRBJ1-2	TGTGCCAGCAGCGCACGGCAGGGACAGGGGGCCGTCTACACCTTC	CASSARQGQGAVYTF
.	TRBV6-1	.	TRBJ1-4	TGTGCCAGCACCCTTAAAGAAAAACTGTTTTTT	CASTLKEKLFF
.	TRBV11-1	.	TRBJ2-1	TGTGCCAGCAGCTTAGGGACAAATAATGAGCAGTTCTTC	CASSLGTNNEQFF
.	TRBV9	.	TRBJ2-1	TGTGCCAGCAGCATTAGGGACTCCTACAATGAGCAGTTCTTC	CASSIRDSYNEQFF
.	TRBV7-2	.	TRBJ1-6	TGTGCCAGCAGCTTCCCTTCCCGGATCTATAATTCACCCCTCCACTTT	CASSFPSRIYNSPLHF
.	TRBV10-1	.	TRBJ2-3	TGCGCCAGCAGTGCTGGGGACACAGATACGCAGTATTTT	CASSAGDTDTQYF
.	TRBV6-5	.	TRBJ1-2	TGTGCCAGCGGACCTCTTGGGACCCAGGGTGGCTACACCTTC	CASGPLGTQGGYTF
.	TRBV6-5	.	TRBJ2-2	TGTGCCAGCAGTTACTCTAACCCCACAGCCGCCGGGGAGCTGTTTTTT	CASSYSNPTAAGELFF
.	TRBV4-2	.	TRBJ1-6	TGTGCCAGCAGCCAAGCCCGAGGACTAAGTTCACCCCTCCACTTT	CASSQARGLSSPLHF
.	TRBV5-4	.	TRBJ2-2	TGTGCCAGCAGCTTGGGGGCCGGGGGATTAGTCGGGGAGCTGTTTTTT	CASSLGAGGLVGELFF
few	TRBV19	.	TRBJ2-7	TGTGCCAGTAGTCCGACGGGGGACGGATACTACGAGCAGTACTTC	CASSPTGDGYYEQYF
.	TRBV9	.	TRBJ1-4	TGTGCCAGCAGCGTAGAGGGTGCGGGAACTAATGAAAAACTGTTTTTT	CASSVEGAGTNEKLFF
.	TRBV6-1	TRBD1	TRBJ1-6	TGTGCCAGCATGGGACAGGGGAACTCACCCCTCCACTTT	CASMGQGNSPLHF
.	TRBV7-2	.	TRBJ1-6	TGTGCCAGCAGCCCAAATTCAGGCAAGGATTCAAATAATTCACCCCTCCACTTT	CASSPNSGKDSNNSPLHF
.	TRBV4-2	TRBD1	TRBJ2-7	TGTGCCAGCAGCTTGACAGGGGGGGACGAGCAGTACTTC	CASSLTGGDEQYF
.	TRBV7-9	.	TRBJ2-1	TGTGCCAGCAGCTTAGAGGTCAGGGGAAAATCCTACAATGAGCAGTTCTTC	CASSLEVRGKSYNEQFF
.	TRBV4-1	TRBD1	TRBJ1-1	TGCGCCAGCAGCATGACAGGGGACACTGAAGCTTTCTTT	CASSMTGDTEAFF
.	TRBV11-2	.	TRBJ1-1	TGTGCCAGCAGCTCACCGAGGGAGGGGAGCACTGAAGCTTTCTTT	CASSSPREGSTEAFF
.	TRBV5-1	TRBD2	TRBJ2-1	TGCGCCAGCAGCCTAAGACTAGCGGGGGGGTCCTACAATGAGCAGTTCTTC	CASSLRLAGGSYNEQFF
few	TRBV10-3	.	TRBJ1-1	TGTGCCATCAGAAGAGATGTAGACACTGAAGCTTTCTTT	CAIRRDVDTEAFF
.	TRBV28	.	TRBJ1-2	TGTGCCACGAACAGTGGGGACTATGGCTACACCTTC	CATNSGDYGYTF
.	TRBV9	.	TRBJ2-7	TGTGCCAGCAGCGTAGCTACGTGGGCCGAGCAGTACTTC	CASSVATWAEQYF
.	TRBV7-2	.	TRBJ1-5	TGTGCCAGCAGCTCAAGCGGGGGGGGACAGCCCCAGCATTTT	CASSSSGGGQPQHF
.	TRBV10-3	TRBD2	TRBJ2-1	TGTGCCATCAGCCCGGGACTAGCGGGGGCCAACAATGAGCAGTTCTTC	CAISPGLAGANNEQFF
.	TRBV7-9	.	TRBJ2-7	TGTGCCAGCACCCCCGACGCGGGGGCCTCCTACGAGCAGTACTTC	CASTPDAGASYEQYF
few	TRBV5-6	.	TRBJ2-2	TGTGCCAGCAGCTTGGCCGGGGTCCCCACCGGGGAGCTGTTTTTT	CASSLAGVPTGELFF
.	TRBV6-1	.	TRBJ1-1	TGTGCCAGCAGTGGGGGGCAGTGGACTGAAGCTTTCTTT	CASSGGQWTEAFF
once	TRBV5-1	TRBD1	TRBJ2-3	TGCGCCAGCAGCTTGGCAGGACAGGGGAAAGATACGCAGTATTTT	CASSLAGQGKDTQYF
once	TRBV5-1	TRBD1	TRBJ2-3	TGCGCCAGCCGCCCAGGGGGCGCAGATACGCAGTATTTT	CASRPGGADTQYF
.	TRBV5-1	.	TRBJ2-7	TGCGCCAGCAGCCCCAACCCGGGGGCGGACTACGAGCAGTACTTC	CASSPNPGADYEQYF
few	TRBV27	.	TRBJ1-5	TGTGCCAGCAGTTTCGGGACGGGGAATCAGCCCCAGCATTTT	CASSFGTGNQPQHF
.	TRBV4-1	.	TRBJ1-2	TGCGCCAGCAGCCAGGACGGAGGCTATGGCTACACCTTC	CASSQDGGYGYTF